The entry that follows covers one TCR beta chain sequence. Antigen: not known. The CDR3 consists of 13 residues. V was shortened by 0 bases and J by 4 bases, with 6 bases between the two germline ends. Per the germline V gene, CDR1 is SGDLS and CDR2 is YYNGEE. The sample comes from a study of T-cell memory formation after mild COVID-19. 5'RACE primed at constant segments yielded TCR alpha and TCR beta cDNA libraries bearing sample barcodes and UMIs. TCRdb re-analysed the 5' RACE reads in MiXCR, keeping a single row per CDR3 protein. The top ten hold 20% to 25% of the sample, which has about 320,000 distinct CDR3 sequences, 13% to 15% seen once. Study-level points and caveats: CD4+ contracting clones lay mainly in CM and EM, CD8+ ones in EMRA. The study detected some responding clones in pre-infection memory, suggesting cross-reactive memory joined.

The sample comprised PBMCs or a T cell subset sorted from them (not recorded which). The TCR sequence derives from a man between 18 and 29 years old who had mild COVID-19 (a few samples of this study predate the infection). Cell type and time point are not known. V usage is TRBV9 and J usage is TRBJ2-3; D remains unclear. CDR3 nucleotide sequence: TGTGCCAGCAGCGTAGTAGAGTCAGATACGCAGTATTTT. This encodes CASSVVESDTQYF.